The 31 T cell receptor beta chains in this list originate from one sample, sequenced in a study of T cell responses to AZD1222 COVID-19 vaccine (dated by TCRdb to the early 2020s). Explained via the paper, the time point label denotes: baseline before first vaccination. Libraries were built with the immunoSEQ multiplex PCR assay. TCRdb carries this immuneACCESS record with in-frame sequences only. Its versions omit some clonotypes, under half of them owing to an unresolved V gene in the studies checked, with the rest unexplained. For this sample the table gives about 120,000 clones, of which around nine tenths were detected only once. 1% to 1.5% of the sample is in the top ten clones. This sample comprised peripheral blood, obtained on day 0 of AZD1222 vaccination. These receptors were collected from an adult in good health.

The chain is built from TRBV7-8 and TRBJ1-5; TRBD1 aligns across 7 bases. The trim removed 5 bases at V and 7 bases at J, leaving 8 bases unmatched. Germline values: CDR1 SGHVS, CDR2 FQNEAQ. The CDR3 has 14 residues. The CDR3 DNA follows: TGTGCCAGCAGCCCGATGACAGGGCACCAGCCCCAGCATTTT. Translated: CASSPMTGHQPQHF.

The rearrangement links TRBV5-1 to TRBJ1-2; 9 bases are a match to TRBD1. The CDR3 loop spans 14 amino acids. The trim removed 3 bases at V and 8 bases at J, leaving 8 bases unmatched. Germline CDR1 reads SGHRS; CDR2 reads YFSETQ. The CDR3 is CASSSGDRVRGYTF. CDR3 nucleotide sequence: TGCGCCAGCAGCTCCGGGGACAGGGTGAGAGGCTACACCTTC.

The DNA of the CDR3 is TGCGCCAGCAGCGGCGGAGACGGGACAGGGGTTCGGGGTTTCTATGGCTACACCTTC. Translation gives CASSGGDGTGVRGFYGYTF. This rearrangement joins TRBV5-1 to TRBJ1-2; 10 bases map to TRBD1. CDR3 length: 19 residues. J lost 4 bases, V lost 4 bases, and 19 bases had no gene match. Germline CDR1 and CDR2: SGHRS and YFSETQ.

This clone was observed a few times. The gene calls are TRBV5-5 and TRBJ1-6; D unresolved. Germline-derived CDR1 and CDR2 are SGHKS and YYEKEE (reference sequence). The CDR3 consists of 14 residues. Trimming pared 1 base from V and 5 bases from J, leaving 7 bases between. In DNA form, the CDR3 reads TGTGCCAGCAGCTTGCAGTTTAATAATTCACCCCTCCACTTT. Protein product: CASSLQFNNSPLHF.

This chain connects TRBV4-3 to TRBJ1-2; 7 nucleotides align to TRBD1. With V trimmed by 3 bases and J by 4 bases, 8 bases remained unmatched. There are 15 residues in the CDR3. CDR1 is LGHNA, CDR2 YSLEER, per germline. This CDR3 is CASSQVRDRAYGYTF. In DNA, the CDR3 is TGCGCCAGCAGCCAGGTCCGGGACAGAGCCTATGGCTACACCTTC.

V and J are TRBV18 and TRBJ1-5, with D uncertain. The germline V gene encodes CDR1 KGHSH and CDR2 LQKENI. There are 16 residues in the CDR3. V lost 2 bases, J lost 4 bases, and 15 bases lay in between. CDR3 residues: CASSPGRNLGNQPQHF. As DNA, the CDR3 is TGTGCCAGCTCACCAGGGCGGAATTTAGGGAATCAGCCCCAGCATTTT. The variable domain in full, with the rest retrieved from reference TRBV18 and TRBJ1-5, is NAGVMQNPRHLVRRRGQEARLRCSPMKGHSHVYWYRQLPEEGLKFMVYLQKENIIDESGMPKERFSAEFPKEGPSILRIQQVVRGDSAAYFCASSPGRNLGNQPQHFGDGTRLSIL.

This clone was counted once. This chain connects TRBV10-2 to TRBJ1-1; D remains unclear. The CDR3 is made up of 14 amino acids. V was trimmed by 3 bases and J by 7 bases, leaving 15 bases between them. Germline values: CDR1 WSHSY, CDR2 SAAADI. The CDR3 protein is CASSEWGGEGEAFF. The CDR3 coding sequence is TGCGCCAGCAGTGAATGGGGAGGCGAAGGTGAAGCTTTCTTT.

This sequence joins TRBV3-1 (or the pseudogene TRBV3-2) and TRBJ2-2; the D is unclear. The CDR3 runs to 11 residues. The V end was cut by 7 bases, the J end by 4 bases, with 4 bases between. Germline loops: CDR1 LGHDT, CDR2 YNNKEL (reference sequence). The DNA for the CDR3 is TGTGCCAGCACGAGCACCGGGGAGCTGTTTTTT. Encoded protein: CASTSTGELFF.

The count of this clone is one. The chain uses TRBV5-1 and TRBJ1-1, with 9 bases aligning to TRBD1. The length of the CDR3 is 16 residues. The germline V gene has CDR1 SGHRS and CDR2 YFSETQ. J lost 5 bases, V lost 1 base, and 9 bases had no gene match. The CDR3 region has the DNA TGCGCCAGCAGCTTGTCACCGGGACAGGGAAATACTGAAGCTTTCTTT. Translating gives CASSLSPGQGNTEAFF.

This sequence joins TRBV4-1 and TRBJ1-2; TRBD1 agrees at 7 bases. Germline V gene lookup returns CDR1 MGHRA and CDR2 YSYEKL. Losses at the gene ends were 0 bases for V and 8 bases for J; bases not matched to a gene: 12. The CDR3 has 16 amino acids. This chain's CDR3 is CASSQDGRSRGVGYTF. The CDR3 DNA follows: TGCGCCAGCAGCCAAGATGGTCGTTCCAGGGGGGTAGGCTACACCTTC.

The V call is TRBV5-8, the J call TRBJ1-5, with D unclear. V shed 4 bases and J shed 7 bases, with 9 bases lying between them. Germline V gene lookup returns CDR1 SGHTS and CDR2 YDEGEE. The CDR3 consists of 12 residues. The DNA of the CDR3 is TGTGCCAGCAGCCGCATGGACCAGCCCCAGCATTTT. Amino acid sequence: CASSRMDQPQHF.

This clone was seen only a few times. V and J are TRBV14 and TRBJ2-1; D possibly uses TRBD1 or TRBD2 (5 bases each). V gave up 3 bases and J gave up 2 bases, with 11 bases separating them. Germline V gene lookup returns CDR1 SGHDN and CDR2 FVKESK. This CDR3 has 15 residues. Here the CDR3 DNA reads TGTGCCAGCAGCCACGGGGACCCAACCTACAATGAGCAGTTCTTC. This sequence encodes CASSHGDPTYNEQFF.

The chain employs TRBV19 and TRBJ2-4, with D possibly matching TRBD1 (5 bases). The CDR3 covers 16 residues. V was cut by 3 bases and J by 0 bases, with 12 bases left in between. Germline assignment: CDR1 LNHDA and CDR2 SQIVND (reference sequence). CDR3 nucleotide sequence: TGTGCCAGTAGTATCGGACACCAACTAGCCAAAAACATTCAGTACTTC. Its translation: CASSIGHQLAKNIQYF.

This clone turned up a few times. V is TRBV19 and J is TRBJ2-3, with 8 bases lining up with TRBD2. V gave up 5 bases and J gave up 4 bases; unmatched junction bases: 8. The CDR3 covers 15 residues. In germline, CDR1 is LNHDA, CDR2 SQIVND (reference sequence). The CDR3 nucleotides are TGTGCCAGTAGTGGACTAGCCTATGATGCAGATACGCAGTATTTT. Protein: CASSGLAYDADTQYF.

The V call is TRBV5-1, the J call TRBJ2-7, with a tentative D call TRBD1 (6 bases). There are 12 residues in the CDR3. V was trimmed by 1 base and J by 4 bases, leaving 6 bases between them. Germline CDR1 is SGHRS and CDR2 is YFSETQ. The DNA for the CDR3 is TGCGCCAGCAGCTTGCAGGGGTACGAGCAGTACTTC. Its protein product is CASSLQGYEQYF.

This chain joins TRBV18 and TRBJ1-4; D not certain. There are 15 residues in the CDR3. Looked up from germline, CDR1 is KGHSH and CDR2 is LQKENI. The germline V and J ends were trimmed by 3 bases and 7 bases, with 15 bases remaining between them. The CDR3 sequence: CASSPTLARGEKLFF. CDR3 coding DNA: TGTGCCAGCTCACCGACACTAGCCCGAGGTGAAAAACTGTTTTTT.

The chain recombines TRBV9 with TRBJ2-4; a possible D gene is TRBD1 (6 bases). The V end lost 4 bases, the J end lost 3 bases, and 11 bases lay between the germline ends. This CDR3 contains 14 residues. CDR1 SGDLS and CDR2 YYNGEE come from the germline V gene. CDR3: CASSTRDNKNIQYF. The CDR3 region has the DNA TGTGCCAGCAGCACCCGGGACAACAAAAACATTCAGTACTTC. The entire variable domain, with the rest obtained from reference TRBV9 and TRBJ2-4, is as follows: DSGVTQTPKHLITATGQRVTLRCSPRSGDLSVYWYQQSLDQGLQFLIQYYNGEERAKGNILERFSAQQFPDLHSELNLSSLELGDSALYFCASSTRDNKNIQYFGAGTRLSVL.

The chain joins TRBV9 to TRBJ2-7, with D maybe TRBD1 (5 bases). V gave up 0 bases and J gave up 2 bases, with 15 bases separating them. Germline V CDR1 and CDR2: SGDLS, YYNGEE. The length of the CDR3 is 16 residues. As DNA, the CDR3 is TGTGCCAGCAGCGTAGCGGTAAACAGGCCTACCTACGAGCAGTACTTC. Its protein product is CASSVAVNRPTYEQYF.

This chain joins TRBV9 and TRBJ1-6, with D hard to call. V lost 0 bases and J lost 8, with 6 bases in between. Germline loops: CDR1 SGDLS, CDR2 YYNGEE. This CDR3 is 13 amino acids long. CDR3 DNA sequence: TGTGCCAGCAGCGTAGCTCAGCATTCACCCCTCCACTTT. This translates into CASSVAQHSPLHF.

The rearrangement uses TRBV6-6 and TRBJ1-6; perhaps TRBD1 as D (6 bases). The CDR3 contains 15 residues. Trimming removed 4 bases at V and 6 bases at J, with 13 bases between. Germline CDR1 MNHNY, CDR2 SVGAGI (reference sequence). This CDR3 is CASSWGGPANSPLHF. CDR3 nucleotides: TGTGCCAGCAGTTGGGGGGGCCCGGCTAATTCACCCCTCCACTTT.

This clone came up once. This chain uses TRBV6-5 with TRBJ2-7, with 13 nucleotides matching TRBD2. Germline CDR1 and CDR2: MNHEY and SVGAGI. Trimming removed 5 bases from V and 1 base from J; junction bases left unmatched: 2. This CDR3 comprises 15 residues. This CDR3 reads CASSMTSGGSYEQYF. The CDR3 region has the DNA TGTGCCAGCAGTATGACTAGCGGGGGGTCCTACGAGCAGTACTTC.

The chain carries TRBV4-1 and TRBJ2-3; 7 positions match TRBD1. The CDR3 runs 15 residues. V trimming: 4 bases; J trimming: 3 bases; junction bases outside the gene matches: 7. Per the germline V gene, CDR1 is MGHRA and CDR2 is YSYEKL. CDR3 sequence reads: CASSRTGVFTDTQYF. For the CDR3, the DNA is TGCGCCAGCAGCCGAACAGGGGTCTTTACAGATACGCAGTATTTT.

The chain couples TRBV14 to TRBJ1-3, with unresolved D. Germline values: CDR1 SGHDN, CDR2 FVKESK. This CDR3 contains 11 residues. Deletions cut 3 bases from V and 7 bases from J, with 4 bases between. This CDR3 reads CASSHGNTIYF. CDR3 DNA sequence: TGTGCCAGCAGCCATGGGAACACCATATATTTT. Based on the CDR3 plus reference TRBV14 and TRBJ1-3, the full variable domain is EAGVTQFPSHSVIEKGQTVTLRCDPISGHDNLYWYRRVMGKEIKFLLHFVKESKQDESGMPNNRFLAERTGGTYSTLKVQPAELEDSGVYFCASSHGNTIYFGEGSWLTVV.

This sequence joins TRBV19 and TRBJ1-1; D gene ambiguous. Trimming left V 4 bases short and J 4 bases short, with 13 bases between. Germline V gene data show CDR1 as LNHDA and CDR2 as SQIVND (reference sequence). CDR3 length: 14 residues. The CDR3 is CASSTFGVSTEAFF. The CDR3 DNA reads TGTGCCAGTAGTACCTTTGGGGTCAGCACTGAAGCTTTCTTT.

This sequence joins TRBV11-3 and TRBJ2-2, with no clear D. The germline CDR1 and CDR2 sequences are SGHNT and YENEEA. V was shortened by 3 bases and J by 6 bases, with 8 bases between the two germline ends. The CDR3 runs 13 residues. CDR3 sequence: CASSLEAPGELFF. CDR3 nucleotide sequence: TGTGCCAGCAGCTTGGAAGCCCCCGGGGAGCTGTTTTTT.

V and J are TRBV2 and TRBJ1-4, with 9 positions matching TRBD1. After removal of 6 bases from V and 0 bases from J, the junction contained 11 bases not matched to a gene. The CDR3 is 18 amino acids. The germline V gene encodes CDR1 SNHLY and CDR2 FYNNEI. CDR3 DNA sequence: TGTGCCAGCAGACCCGGGACAGGGAGTTATGCAACTAATGAAAAACTGTTTTTT. Amino acid sequence: CASRPGTGSYATNEKLFF.

V is TRBV6-6 and J is TRBJ2-7; 7 bases line up with TRBD1. Losses at the gene ends were 4 bases for V and 1 base for J; bases not matched to a gene: 10. CDR1 and CDR2 from the germline V gene are MNHNY and SVGAGI (reference sequence). The CDR3 has 16 amino acids. The DNA for the CDR3 is TGTGCCAGCAGTTTCAACCGGGACAGACGATCCTACGAGCAGTACTTC. This encodes CASSFNRDRRSYEQYF.

The chain recombines TRBV14 with TRBJ2-7; 7 bases align to TRBD2. The CDR3 is made up of 14 amino acids. CDR1 and CDR2 from the germline V gene are SGHDN and FVKESK. With V trimmed by 2 bases and J by 2 bases, 3 bases remained unmatched. CDR3 nucleotide sequence: TGTGCCAGCAGCCAACAGCGGGGACCCTACGAGCAGTACTTC. It specifies CASSQQRGPYEQYF. Complete variable domain (other parts from reference TRBV14 and TRBJ2-7): EAGVTQFPSHSVIEKGQTVTLRCDPISGHDNLYWYRRVMGKEIKFLLHFVKESKQDESGMPNNRFLAERTGGTYSTLKVQPAELEDSGVYFCASSQQRGPYEQYFGPGTRLTVT.

The chain joins TRBV18 to TRBJ2-3, with D uncertain. The CDR3 is 13 amino acids. The germline CDR1 and CDR2 sequences are KGHSH and LQKENI. Trimming left V 5 bases short and J 3 bases short, with 9 bases between. CDR3 protein: CASSKIFTDTQYF. CDR3 DNA sequence: TGTGCCAGCTCAAAGATCTTTACAGATACGCAGTATTTT.

This clone was observed a few times. The J gene is TRBJ1-6, the V gene TRBV14; D is possibly TRBD1 (6 bases). Per germline, CDR1 SGHDN and CDR2 FVKESK. The CDR3 extends over 14 amino acids. V was shortened by 0 bases and J by 7 bases, with 7 bases between the two germline ends. CDR3 residues: CASSQDRGNSPLHF. The DNA for the CDR3 is TGTGCCAGCAGCCAAGATAGGGGGAATTCACCCCTCCACTTT.

V and J are TRBV4-2 and TRBJ1-2; TRBD1 matches at 7 bases. The CDR3 is 13 residues long. In germline, CDR1 is LGHNA, CDR2 YNFKEQ. Losses at the gene ends were 6 bases for V and 5 bases for J; bases not matched to a gene: 6. CDR3 nucleotides: TGTGCCAGCAGGACACAGGGGACTTATGGCTACACCTTC. Translating gives CASRTQGTYGYTF.